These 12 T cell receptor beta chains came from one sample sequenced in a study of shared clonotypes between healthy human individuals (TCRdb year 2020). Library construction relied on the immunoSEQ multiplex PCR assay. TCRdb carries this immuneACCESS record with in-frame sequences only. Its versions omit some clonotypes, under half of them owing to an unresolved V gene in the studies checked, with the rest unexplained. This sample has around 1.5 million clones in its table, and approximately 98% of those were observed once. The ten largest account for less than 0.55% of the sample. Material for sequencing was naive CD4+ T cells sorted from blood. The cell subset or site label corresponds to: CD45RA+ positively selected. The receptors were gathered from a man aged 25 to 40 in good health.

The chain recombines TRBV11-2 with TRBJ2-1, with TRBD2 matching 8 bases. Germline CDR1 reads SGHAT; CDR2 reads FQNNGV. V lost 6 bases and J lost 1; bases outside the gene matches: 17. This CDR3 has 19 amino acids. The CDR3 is CASRGVRGRSPTSYNEQFF. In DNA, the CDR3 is TGTGCCAGCAGGGGGGTCCGCGGGAGGTCCCCAACATCCTACAATGAGCAGTTCTTC.

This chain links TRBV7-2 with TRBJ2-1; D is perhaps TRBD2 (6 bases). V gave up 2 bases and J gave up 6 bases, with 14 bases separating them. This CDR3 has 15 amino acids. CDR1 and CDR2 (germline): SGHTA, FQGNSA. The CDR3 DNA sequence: TGTGCCAGCAGCTTACGGAGGGAACAGGCCAATGAGCAGTTCTTC. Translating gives CASSLRREQANEQFF.

For the CDR3, the DNA is TGCGCCAGCAGTATAGGGCCTAGCGAGGGCGAGCAGTACTTC. Translation gives CASSIGPSEGEQYF. The chain uses TRBV10-1 and TRBJ2-7, with a tentative D call TRBD2 (6 bases). Germline CDR1 and CDR2: WNHNN and SYGVQD (reference sequence). The CDR3 covers 14 residues. V was shortened by 5 bases and J by 6 bases, with 17 bases between the two germline ends.

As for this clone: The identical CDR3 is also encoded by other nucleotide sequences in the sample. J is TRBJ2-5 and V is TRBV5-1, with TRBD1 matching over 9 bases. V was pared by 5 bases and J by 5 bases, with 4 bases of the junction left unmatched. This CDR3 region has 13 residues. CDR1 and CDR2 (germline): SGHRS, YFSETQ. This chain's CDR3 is CASSRDRVETQYF. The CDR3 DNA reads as TGCGCCAGCAGTCGGGACAGGGTTGAGACCCAGTACTTC.

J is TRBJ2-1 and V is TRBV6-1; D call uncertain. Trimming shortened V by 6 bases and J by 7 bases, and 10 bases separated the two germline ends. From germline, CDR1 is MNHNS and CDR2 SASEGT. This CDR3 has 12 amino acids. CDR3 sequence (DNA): TGTGCCAGCAGGCCCGTGGGGAATGAGCAGTTCTTC. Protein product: CASRPVGNEQFF.

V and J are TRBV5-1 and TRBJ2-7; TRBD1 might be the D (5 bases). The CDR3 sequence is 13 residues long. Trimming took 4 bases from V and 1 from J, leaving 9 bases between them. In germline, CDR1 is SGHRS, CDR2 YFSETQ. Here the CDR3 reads CASSKDSSYEQYF. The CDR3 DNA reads TGCGCCAGCAGCAAAGACAGTTCCTACGAGCAGTACTTC. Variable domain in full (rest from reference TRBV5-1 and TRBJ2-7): KAGVTQTPRYLIKTRGQQVTLSCSPISGHRSVSWYQQTPGQGLQFLFEYFSETQRNKGNFPGRFSGRQFSNSRSEMNVSTLELGDSALYLCASSKDSSYEQYFGPGTRLTVT.

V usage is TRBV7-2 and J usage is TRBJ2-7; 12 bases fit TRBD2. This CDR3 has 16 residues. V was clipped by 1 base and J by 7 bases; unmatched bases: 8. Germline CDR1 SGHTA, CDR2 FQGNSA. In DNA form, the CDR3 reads TGTGCCAGCAGCTTAGGTGGACTAGCGGGATCGCGAGAGCAGTACTTC. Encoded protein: CASSLGGLAGSREQYF.

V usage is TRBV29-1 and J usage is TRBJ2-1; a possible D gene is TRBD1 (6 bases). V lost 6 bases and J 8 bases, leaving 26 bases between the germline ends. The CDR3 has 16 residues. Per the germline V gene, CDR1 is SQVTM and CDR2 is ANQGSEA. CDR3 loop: CSVNPGHRHTSDEQFF. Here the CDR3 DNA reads TGCAGCGTGAACCCGGGACATCGACATACTTCCGATGAGCAGTTCTTC.

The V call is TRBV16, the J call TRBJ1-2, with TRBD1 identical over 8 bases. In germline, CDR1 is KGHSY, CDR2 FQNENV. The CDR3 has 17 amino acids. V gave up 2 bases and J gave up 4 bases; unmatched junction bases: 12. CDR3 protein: CASSQPRTGRLLYGYTF. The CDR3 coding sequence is TGTGCCAGCAGCCAACCCCGGACAGGGCGGCTCCTCTATGGCTACACCTTC.

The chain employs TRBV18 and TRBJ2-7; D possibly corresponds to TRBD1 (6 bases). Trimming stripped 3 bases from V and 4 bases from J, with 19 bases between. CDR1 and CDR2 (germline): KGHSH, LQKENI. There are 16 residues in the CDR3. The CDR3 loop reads CASSPILNRDRYEQYF. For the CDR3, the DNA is TGTGCCAGCTCACCTATCCTAAACAGGGATCGGTACGAGCAGTACTTC. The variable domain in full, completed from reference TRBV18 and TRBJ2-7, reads NAGVMQNPRHLVRRRGQEARLRCSPMKGHSHVYWYRQLPEEGLKFMVYLQKENIIDESGMPKERFSAEFPKEGPSILRIQQVVRGDSAAYFCASSPILNRDRYEQYFGPGTRLTVT.

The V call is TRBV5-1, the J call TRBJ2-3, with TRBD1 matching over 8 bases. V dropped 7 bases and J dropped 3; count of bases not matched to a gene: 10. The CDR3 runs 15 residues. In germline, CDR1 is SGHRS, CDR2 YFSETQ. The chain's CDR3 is CASSLQGDTTDTQYF. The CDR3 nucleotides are TGCGCCAGCTCGCTACAGGGGGACACGACAGATACGCAGTATTTT.

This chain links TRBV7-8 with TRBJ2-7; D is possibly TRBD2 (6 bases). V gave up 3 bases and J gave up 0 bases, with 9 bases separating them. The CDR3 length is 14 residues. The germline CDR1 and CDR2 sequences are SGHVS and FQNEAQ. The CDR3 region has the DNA TGTGCCAGCAGCTTTTTCGGGAGCTCCTACGAGCAGTACTTC. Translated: CASSFFGSSYEQYF.